The 26 T cell receptor beta chains given below trace back to one sample, sequenced in a study of cytomegalovirus exposure and HLA in healthy donors. 13 Jbeta primers and 60 Vbeta primers were used for the PCR. TCRdb keeps only in-frame clones here, not all; method: immunoSEQ multiplex PCR. The sample shows nearly 110,000 clones, approximately 73% of them seen only once. Sequenced material: PBMCs. These receptors originate from a man aged 25-45 years in good health and CMV-seronegative.

The rearrangement uses TRBV9 and TRBJ1-2; 7 positions agree with TRBD1. From germline, CDR1 is SGDLS and CDR2 YYNGEE. CDR3 length: 16 amino acids. V lost 4 bases, J lost 4 bases, and 13 bases stayed unmatched. CDR3 sequence (DNA): TGTGCCAGCAGCCCGAAGCTGCGGGACAGTTTCTATGGCTACACCTTC. This translates into CASSPKLRDSFYGYTF.

This sequence joins TRBV7-6 and TRBJ1-5; D is possibly TRBD1 (5 bases). V was pared by 0 bases and J by 0 bases, with 6 bases between. CDR1 SGHVS and CDR2 FNYEAQ come from the germline V gene. This CDR3 has 15 amino acids. The CDR3, as DNA: TGTGCCAGCAGCTTAGCCGACAGTAGCAATCAGCCCCAGCATTTT. Protein product: CASSLADSSNQPQHF.

V usage is TRBV5-1 and J usage is TRBJ2-5; TRBD2 aligns across 7 bases. The CDR3 length is 14 residues. Germline V gives CDR1 SGHRS, CDR2 YFSETQ. V was clipped by 0 bases and J by 5 bases; unmatched bases: 4. CDR3: CASSLEIGRETQYF. For the CDR3, the DNA is TGCGCCAGCAGCTTGGAGATCGGGAGGGAGACCCAGTACTTC.

The rearrangement links TRBV5-1 to TRBJ1-5, with TRBD1 identical over 7 bases. There are 15 residues in the CDR3. The junction had 2 bases not matched to a gene; V was cut back by 0 bases and J by 2 bases. Germline V lookup: CDR1 SGHRS, CDR2 YFSETQ. Written as DNA, the CDR3 is TGCGCCAGCAGCTTGGGGGGGACAGGCAATCAGCCCCAGCATTTT. It specifies CASSLGGTGNQPQHF.

The rearrangement joins TRBV29-1 to TRBJ2-1, with 11 bases aligning to TRBD2. V shed 4 bases, J shed 4 bases, and the junction held 3 bases outside the gene matches. CDR3 size: 14 residues. From germline, CDR1 is SQVTM and CDR2 ANQGSEA. CDR3 in DNA: TGCAGCGTTGGTAGCGGGGGGGTTTACAATGAGCAGTTCTTC. Its translation: CSVGSGGVYNEQFF.

The rearrangement joins TRBV2 to TRBJ2-3; 9 nucleotides line up with TRBD1. CDR1 is SNHLY, CDR2 FYNNEI, per germline. The junction had 10 bases not matched to a gene; V was cut back by 4 bases and J by 8 bases. The CDR3 runs to 15 residues. CDR3 region: CASSGSDRGVGTQYF. The CDR3 DNA reads as TGTGCCAGCAGTGGCTCGGACAGGGGCGTGGGTACGCAGTATTTT.

The V gene is TRBV5-6, the J gene TRBJ2-3, with a weak D call TRBD2 (5 bases). The germline CDR1 and CDR2 sequences are SGHDT and YYEEEE. The CDR3 loop spans 13 amino acids. V lost 6 bases and J 4 bases, leaving 12 bases between the germline ends. This CDR3 reads CASTPRRSDTQYF. DNA of the CDR3: TGTGCCAGCACGCCGCGGAGGTCAGATACGCAGTATTTT. Full variable domain (remainder filled in from reference TRBV5-6 and TRBJ2-3): DAGVTQSPTHLIKTRGQQVTLRCSPKSGHDTVSWYQQALGQGPQFIFQYYEEEERQRGNFPDRFSGHQFPNYSSELNVNALLLGDSALYLCASTPRRSDTQYFGPGTRLTVL.

The chain employs TRBV13 and TRBJ1-3, with 7 bases fitting TRBD1. CDR1 and CDR2 from the germline V gene are PRHDT and FYEKMQ (reference sequence). V lost 1 base and J lost 0; bases outside the gene matches: 6. This CDR3 has 17 amino acids. CDR3 nucleotides: TGTGCCAGCAGCTTAGACACAGGGGCTCACTCTGGAAACACCATATATTTT. Translation gives CASSLDTGAHSGNTIYF. The full variable domain, rest sourced from reference TRBV13 and TRBJ1-3, is AAGVIQSPRHLIKEKRETATLKCYPIPRHDTVYWYQQGPGQDPQFLISFYEKMQSDKGSIPDRFSAQQFSDYHSELNMSSLELGDSALYFCASSLDTGAHSGNTIYFGEGSWLTVV.

The V call is TRBV19, the J call TRBJ2-7; D ambiguous. V lost 3 bases and J lost 5, with 14 bases in between. CDR3 length equals 14 residues. The germline CDR1 and CDR2 sequences are LNHDA and SQIVND (reference sequence). The CDR3 sequence is CASSIYPLSDEQYF. In DNA form, the CDR3 reads TGTGCCAGTAGTATTTATCCCCTGTCCGACGAGCAGTACTTC.

This chain links TRBV11-1 with TRBJ2-1; 9 positions agree with TRBD1. The germline gives CDR1 SGHAT, CDR2 FQDESV (reference sequence). CDR3 length: 16 amino acids. Trimming cost V 5 bases and J 8 bases; bases outside gene matches: 13. The CDR3 region is CASSHRTGAPYDEQFF. The CDR3 bases are TGTGCCAGCAGCCACAGGACAGGGGCACCCTATGATGAGCAGTTCTTC.

In nucleotides, the CDR3 is TGTGCCAGCAGCTCACAAGAGACCCAGTACTTC. It codes for CASSSQETQYF. V usage is TRBV5-4 and J usage is TRBJ2-5, with D unresolved. The V gene lost 3 bases and the J gene lost 2 bases, with 2 bases spanning the gap. Looked up from germline, CDR1 is SGHNT and CDR2 is YYREEE (reference sequence). The CDR3 spans 11 residues.

This rearrangement joins TRBV19 to TRBJ2-2, with D possibly matching TRBD2 (6 bases). The CDR3 sequence is 15 residues long. Germline CDR1 LNHDA, CDR2 SQIVND (reference sequence). V was pared by 7 bases and J by 2 bases, with 14 bases between. The CDR3 region has the DNA TGTGCCAGTACCGGGGCGGGGTCAAACACCGGGGAGCTGTTTTTT. Its translation: CASTGAGSNTGELFF. The whole variable domain, filled in from reference TRBV19 and TRBJ2-2, reads DGGITQSPKYLFRKEGQNVTLSCEQNLNHDAMYWYRQDPGQGLRLIYYSQIVNDFQKGDIAEGYSVSREKKESFPLTVTSAQKNPTAFYLCASTGAGSNTGELFFGEGSRLTVL.

This clone is a singleton in its sample. The chain is built from TRBV9 and TRBJ1-4; TRBD1 aligns across 9 bases. The germline gives CDR1 SGDLS, CDR2 YYNGEE. This CDR3 comprises 15 residues. V trimming: 3 bases; J trimming: 3 bases; junction bases outside the gene matches: 3. The CDR3 reads CASSGGQGPNEKLFF. In nucleotides, the CDR3 is TGTGCCAGCAGCGGCGGACAGGGGCCTAATGAAAAACTGTTTTTT.

This sequence joins TRBV7-9 and TRBJ1-1; TRBD1 aligns across 7 bases. CDR3 length equals 13 residues. Germline trimming cut 5 bases from V and 5 bases from J; bases unmatched to any gene: 5. Germline V gene lookup returns CDR1 SEHNR and CDR2 FQNEAQ (reference sequence). CDR3 residues: CASSQGQNTEAFF. The CDR3 DNA follows: TGTGCCAGCAGCCAGGGACAGAATACTGAAGCTTTCTTT. The variable domain in full, completed from reference TRBV7-9 and TRBJ1-1, reads DTGVSQNPRHKITKRGQNVTFRCDPISEHNRLYWYRQTLGQGPEFLTYFQNEAQLEKSRLLSDRFSAERPKGSFSTLEIQRTEQGDSAMYLCASSQGQNTEAFFGQGTRLTVV.

The rearrangement links TRBV7-9 to TRBJ2-2; 9 bases are a match to TRBD2. Germline V gene sequence: CDR1 SEHNR, CDR2 FQNEAQ (reference sequence). Trimming removed 3 bases from V and 9 bases from J; junction bases left unmatched: 11. The CDR3 extends over 16 amino acids. The CDR3 region is CASSLVWREGPRELFF. In DNA form, the CDR3 reads TGTGCCAGCAGCTTGGTTTGGCGGGAGGGACCCCGGGAGCTGTTTTTT.

Only a few counts were recorded for this clone. This sequence joins TRBV2 and TRBJ1-4; D ambiguous. The germline V and J ends were trimmed by 6 bases and 5 bases, with 10 bases remaining between them. The CDR3 is 13 residues long. Per germline, CDR1 SNHLY and CDR2 FYNNEI. CDR3 bases: TGTGCCAGCAGAACAGAGTTCAATGAAAAACTGTTTTTT. Translation gives CASRTEFNEKLFF.

The genes are TRBV11-3 and TRBJ2-7; the match to TRBD2 covers 10 bases. This CDR3 comprises 15 residues. Germline-derived CDR1 and CDR2 are SGHNT and YENEEA. Trimming cost V 5 bases and J 3 bases; bases outside gene matches: 7. Here the CDR3 reads CASSVGTSDHYEQYF. CDR3 sequence (DNA): TGTGCCAGCAGCGTCGGGACTAGCGACCACTACGAGCAGTACTTC.

This clone was recorded a few times. The chain recombines TRBV6-1 with TRBJ2-7, with TRBD1 matching over 7 bases. With 7 bases clipped from V and 0 bases from J, the junction kept 6 bases outside the gene matches. The CDR3 runs to 14 residues. CDR1 is MNHNS, CDR2 SASEGT, per germline. The CDR3 is CASTQGTVSYEQYF. DNA of the CDR3: TGTGCCAGCACCCAGGGGACAGTCTCCTACGAGCAGTACTTC.

This clone has only one observation. V usage is TRBV30 and J usage is TRBJ2-7; weak D call: TRBD2 (6 bases). With 7 bases removed from V and 3 bases from J, the gap between germline ends came to 19 bases. The CDR3 is made up of 14 amino acids. Germline V CDR1 and CDR2: GTSNPN, SVGIG (reference sequence). The DNA for the CDR3 is TGTGCCTTTTCGGTGGGTAGCGGAAACTACGAGCAGTACTTC. It encodes CAFSVGSGNYEQYF.

The chain carries TRBV11-2 and TRBJ1-6; no firm D call. The germline V gene encodes CDR1 SGHAT and CDR2 FQNNGV. This CDR3 spans 13 amino acids. V was clipped by 5 bases and J by 9 bases, with 11 bases between them. The CDR3 here is CASSLDPGSPLHF. In DNA, the CDR3 is TGTGCCAGCAGCCTCGATCCCGGTTCACCCCTCCACTTT.

The chain employs TRBV6-5 and TRBJ1-1, with 12 bases identical to TRBD1. Germline V lookup: CDR1 MNHEY, CDR2 SVGAGI. The V gene end was trimmed by 7 bases and the J gene end by 6 bases; junction bases not matched to a gene: 6. The CDR3 runs 14 residues. The CDR3 coding sequence is TGTGCCAGCACCGGGACAGGGGGCCGAGCTGAAGCTTTCTTT. This codes for CASTGTGGRAEAFF.

The J gene is TRBJ1-1, the V gene TRBV5-1; D is unresolved. The CDR3 runs to 13 residues. The V gene's germline CDR1 is SGHRS and CDR2 YFSETQ. Trimming took off 4 bases at V and 1 base at J, with 8 bases between the two ends. In nucleotides, the CDR3 is TGCGCCAGCAGCAAGGGAGGGAACACTGAAGCTTTCTTT. Translation: CASSKGGNTEAFF.

This clone was seen only once. The chain carries TRBV10-2 and TRBJ1-5, with 9 bases matching TRBD1. Germline-derived CDR1 and CDR2 are WSHSY and SAAADI. The CDR3 totals 15 residues. V lost 6 bases, J lost 2 bases, and 5 bases stayed unmatched. The CDR3 loop is CASSSDRGGNQPQHF. The CDR3 nucleotides are TGCGCCAGCAGCTCGGACAGGGGCGGCAATCAGCCCCAGCATTTT.

The chain carries TRBV7-3 and TRBJ2-1; 7 positions agree with TRBD2. The CDR3 totals 15 residues. The V segment lost 2 bases and the J segment 4 bases; nucleotides outside the gene matches: 5. Germline V gene lookup returns CDR1 SGHTA and CDR2 FQGTGA. The CDR3 nucleotides are TGTGCCAGCAGCTTAGGCCTAGCGGCTTACAATGAGCAGTTCTTC. Encoded protein: CASSLGLAAYNEQFF.

The V call is TRBV5-1, the J call TRBJ2-1, with 8 bases lining up with TRBD1. The CDR3 contains 17 residues. With 4 bases clipped from V and 3 bases from J, the junction kept 12 bases outside the gene matches. Germline assignment: CDR1 SGHRS and CDR2 YFSETQ. In DNA, the CDR3 is TGCGCCAGCAGCCTGGGCGGCGGGACAGGCCTCTACAATGAGCAGTTCTTC. Its protein product is CASSLGGGTGLYNEQFF.

The chain uses TRBV30 and TRBJ2-1, with 16 bases identical to TRBD2. From germline, CDR1 is GTSNPN and CDR2 SVGIG (reference sequence). The CDR3 has 19 amino acids. Trimming cost V 4 bases and J 4 bases; bases outside gene matches: 13. CDR3 amino acids: CAWNSGTSGRAYGYNEQFF. CDR3 DNA: TGTGCCTGGAATTCGGGGACTAGCGGGAGGGCCTATGGGTACAATGAGCAGTTCTTC.